This TCR beta chain was obtained from a study of siplizumab effects on memory and regulatory T cells. The CDR3 covers 15 residues. The V end lost 1 base, the J end lost 2 bases, and 9 bases lay between the germline ends. Germline V gene data show CDR1 as MNHEY and CDR2 as SMNVEV (reference sequence). Some clones are missing from TCRdb's copy, which holds only in-frame ones; the method was immunoSEQ multiplex PCR. The sample has some 100,000 clones, 80% to 95% seen once. The sequencing input was non-Treg CD4+ T cells sorted from blood. This chain joins TRBV27 and TRBJ2-1; D call uncertain. The TCR originated in a human donor in good health. Here the CDR3 DNA reads TGTGCCAGCAGTTTATTCACTGGACCCTACAATGAGCAGTTCTTC. This translates into CASSLFTGPYNEQFF.